Given below is one T cell receptor (beta chain) in context. This sample stems from a study of glioma-infiltrating T cells after dendritic cell vaccination. Study-wide background: Samples are from glioblastoma patients in Phase I and II dendritic cell vaccine trials. Monocyte-derived dendritic cells, cultured seven days with IL-4 and GM-CSF, were pulsed with autologous tumor lysate.

Produced via immunoSEQ multiplex PCR; TCRdb's table is partial and in-frame only. The data contain about 67,000 clones, 81% of them singletons. The germline V gene has CDR1 SGHTS and CDR2 YDEGEE. Trimming cost V 4 bases and J 6 bases; bases outside gene matches: 5. The CDR3 consists of 13 residues. Sequenced here: blood, sampled before dendritic cell vaccination. This TCR was sampled from a human donor with glioblastoma. This chain links TRBV5-8 with TRBJ1-2; 8 nucleotides align to TRBD1. The CDR3 sequence is CASSPDRGDGYTF. Written as DNA, the CDR3 is TGTGCCAGCAGCCCTGACAGGGGCGATGGCTACACCTTC.